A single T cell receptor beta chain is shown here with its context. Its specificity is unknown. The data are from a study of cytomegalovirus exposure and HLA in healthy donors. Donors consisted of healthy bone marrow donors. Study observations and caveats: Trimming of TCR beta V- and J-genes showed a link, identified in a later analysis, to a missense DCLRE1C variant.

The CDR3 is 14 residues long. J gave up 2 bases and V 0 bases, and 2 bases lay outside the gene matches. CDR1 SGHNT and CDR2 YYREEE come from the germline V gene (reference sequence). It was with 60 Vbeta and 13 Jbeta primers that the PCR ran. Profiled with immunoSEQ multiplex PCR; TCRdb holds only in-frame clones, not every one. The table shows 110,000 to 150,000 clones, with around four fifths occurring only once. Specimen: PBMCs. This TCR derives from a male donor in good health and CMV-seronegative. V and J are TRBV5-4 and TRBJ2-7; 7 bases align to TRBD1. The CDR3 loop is CASSLGQGPYEQYF. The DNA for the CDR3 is TGTGCCAGCAGCTTGGGACAGGGACCCTACGAGCAGTACTTC.